This T cell receptor beta chain was sequenced in a study of beta chain features in type 1 diabetes. Study-level points and caveats: When Type 1 diabetes patients were examined, their TCRB CDR3s proved moderately but significantly shorter in all four CD4+ subsets.

Expressed TCRB transcripts were sequenced because the isolated RNA had all been reverse transcribed beforehand. Libraries were prepared by immunoSEQ multiplex PCR; TCRdb keeps only in-frame clonotypes and omits some of them. Of 130,000 or so clones listed, around 9% are singletons. With 5 bases clipped from V and 2 bases from J, the junction kept 8 bases outside the gene matches. Germline V gene lookup returns CDR1 SGHVS and CDR2 FNYEAQ. This CDR3 is 17 amino acids long. This clone was seen a few times. What it binds is not known. The clonotype originates from a man between 25 and 39 years old with type 1 diabetes. The chain has TRBV7-6 and TRBJ1-5; TRBD1 matches 11 bases. The specimen sequenced was central memory CD4+ T cells from blood. The CDR3 loop reads CASSTGTGGRGNQPQHF. The DNA of the CDR3 is TGTGCCAGCAGCACTGGGACAGGGGGTAGGGGCAATCAGCCCCAGCATTTT.